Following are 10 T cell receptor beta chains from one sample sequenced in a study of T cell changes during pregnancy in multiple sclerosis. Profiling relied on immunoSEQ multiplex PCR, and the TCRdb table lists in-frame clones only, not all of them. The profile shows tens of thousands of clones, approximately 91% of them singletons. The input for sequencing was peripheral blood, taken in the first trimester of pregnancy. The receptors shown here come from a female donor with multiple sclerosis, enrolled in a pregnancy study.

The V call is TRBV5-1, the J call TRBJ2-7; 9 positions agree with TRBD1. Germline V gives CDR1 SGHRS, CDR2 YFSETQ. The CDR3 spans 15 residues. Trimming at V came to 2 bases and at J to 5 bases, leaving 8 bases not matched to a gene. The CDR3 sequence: CASSLRDRVRHEQYF. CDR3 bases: TGCGCCAGCAGCTTAAGGGACAGGGTTCGCCACGAGCAGTACTTC.

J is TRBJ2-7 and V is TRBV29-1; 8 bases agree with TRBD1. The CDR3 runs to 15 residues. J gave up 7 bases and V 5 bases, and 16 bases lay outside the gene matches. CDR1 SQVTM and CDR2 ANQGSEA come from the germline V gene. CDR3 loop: CSVQSEGQGTREQYF. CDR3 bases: TGCAGCGTTCAAAGTGAAGGACAGGGTACTCGGGAGCAGTACTTC.

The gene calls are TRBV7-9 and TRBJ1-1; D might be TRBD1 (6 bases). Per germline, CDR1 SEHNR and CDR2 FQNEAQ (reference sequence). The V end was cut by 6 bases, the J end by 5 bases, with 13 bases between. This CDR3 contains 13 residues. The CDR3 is CASSTGSGTEAFF. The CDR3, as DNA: TGTGCCAGCAGTACAGGGTCGGGGACTGAAGCTTTCTTT.

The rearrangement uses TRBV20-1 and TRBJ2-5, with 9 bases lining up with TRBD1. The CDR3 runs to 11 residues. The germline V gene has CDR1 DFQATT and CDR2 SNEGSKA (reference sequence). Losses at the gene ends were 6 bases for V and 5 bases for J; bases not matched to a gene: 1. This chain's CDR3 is CSAGTGETQYF. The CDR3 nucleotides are TGCAGTGCGGGGACAGGGGAGACCCAGTACTTC.

For the CDR3, the DNA is TGTGCCAGCAGTTCGAGGATCTACGAGCAGTACTTC. Amino acid sequence: CASSSRIYEQYF. The chain recombines TRBV27 with TRBJ2-7; D gene unclear. The germline V gene encodes CDR1 MNHEY and CDR2 SMNVEV (reference sequence). Trimming took off 4 bases at V and 3 bases at J, with 7 bases between the two ends. The CDR3 length is 12 residues.

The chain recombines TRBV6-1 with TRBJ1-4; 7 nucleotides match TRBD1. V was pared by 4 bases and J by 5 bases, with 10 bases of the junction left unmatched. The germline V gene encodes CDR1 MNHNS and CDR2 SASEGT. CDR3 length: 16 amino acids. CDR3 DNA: TGTGCCAGCAGTGCCCAGGTAGGGGGCACCAATGAAAAACTGTTTTTT. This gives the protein CASSAQVGGTNEKLFF.

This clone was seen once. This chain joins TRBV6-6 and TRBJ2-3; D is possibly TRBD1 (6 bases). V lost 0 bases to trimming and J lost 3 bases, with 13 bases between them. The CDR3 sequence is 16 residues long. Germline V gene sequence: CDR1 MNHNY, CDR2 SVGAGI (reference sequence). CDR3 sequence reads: CASSYSGRGRTDTQYF. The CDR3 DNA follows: TGTGCCAGCAGTTACTCAGGCAGGGGTAGGACAGATACGCAGTATTTT.

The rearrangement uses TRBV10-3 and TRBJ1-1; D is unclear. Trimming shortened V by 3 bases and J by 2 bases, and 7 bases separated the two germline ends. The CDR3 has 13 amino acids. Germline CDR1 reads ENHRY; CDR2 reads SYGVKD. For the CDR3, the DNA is TGTGCCATCAGTGATCAGACAAACACTGAAGCTTTCTTT. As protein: CAISDQTNTEAFF.

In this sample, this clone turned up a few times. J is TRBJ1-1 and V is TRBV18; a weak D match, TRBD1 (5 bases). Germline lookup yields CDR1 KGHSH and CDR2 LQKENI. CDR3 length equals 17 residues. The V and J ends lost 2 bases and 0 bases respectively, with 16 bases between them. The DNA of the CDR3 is TGTGCCAGCTCACCAACGCAGGGAGGTTTAATGAACACTGAAGCTTTCTTT. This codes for CASSPTQGGLMNTEAFF. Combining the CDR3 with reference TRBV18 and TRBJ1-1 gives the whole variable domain NAGVMQNPRHLVRRRGQEARLRCSPMKGHSHVYWYRQLPEEGLKFMVYLQKENIIDESGMPKERFSAEFPKEGPSILRIQQVVRGDSAAYFCASSPTQGGLMNTEAFFGQGTRLTVV.

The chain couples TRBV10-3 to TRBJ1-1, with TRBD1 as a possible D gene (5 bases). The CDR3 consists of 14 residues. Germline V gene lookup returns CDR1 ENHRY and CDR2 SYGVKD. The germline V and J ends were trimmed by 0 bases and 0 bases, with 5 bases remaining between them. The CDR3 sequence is CAISESGVNTEAFF. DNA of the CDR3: TGTGCCATCAGTGAGTCAGGGGTGAACACTGAAGCTTTCTTT.